The clone carrying this T cell receptor (beta chain) was detected only once. As yet, its antigen is unknown. V was clipped by 1 base and J by 2 bases, with 9 bases between them. Germline V lookup: CDR1 MNHNY, CDR2 SVGAGI (reference sequence). CDR3 length: 14 residues. Repertoires were generated with immunoSEQ multiplex PCR, while TCRdb's copy carries only in-frame clones and drops some. The sample lists about 87,000 clones; 70% to 90% were seen once. This sample is part of a study of siplizumab effects on memory and regulatory T cells. Study findings and constraints: Memory T cells appeared less diverse than naive cells, which seemed to contribute substantially to alloresponse. Treatment with siplizumab left mappable alloreactive CD4+ clones averaging roughly 70% Treg-derived, compared with under 30% in controls. There were only a minor fraction of alloreactive clones that mapped to unstimulated subsets.

The chain carries TRBV6-6 and TRBJ2-7, with D unresolved. The receptor comes from a human donor in good health. Material for sequencing was CD4+ T cells sorted from blood. CDR3 bases: TGTGCCAGCAGTTACTTCCAAGAGGCCTACGAGCAGTACTTC. It specifies CASSYFQEAYEQYF.